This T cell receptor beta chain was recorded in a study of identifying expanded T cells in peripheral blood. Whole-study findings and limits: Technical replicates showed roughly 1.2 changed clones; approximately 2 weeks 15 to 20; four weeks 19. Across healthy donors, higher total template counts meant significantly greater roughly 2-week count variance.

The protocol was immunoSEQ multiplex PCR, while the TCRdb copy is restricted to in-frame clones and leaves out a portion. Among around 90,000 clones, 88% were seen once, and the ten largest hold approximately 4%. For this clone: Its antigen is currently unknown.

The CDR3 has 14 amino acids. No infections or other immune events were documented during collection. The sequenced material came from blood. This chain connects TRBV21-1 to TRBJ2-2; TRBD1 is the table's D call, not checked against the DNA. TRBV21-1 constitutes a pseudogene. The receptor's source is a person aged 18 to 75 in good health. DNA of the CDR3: TGTGCCAGCAACCCGGTAGGGGGCCCCGGGGAGCTGTTTTTT. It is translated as CASNPVGGPGELFF.